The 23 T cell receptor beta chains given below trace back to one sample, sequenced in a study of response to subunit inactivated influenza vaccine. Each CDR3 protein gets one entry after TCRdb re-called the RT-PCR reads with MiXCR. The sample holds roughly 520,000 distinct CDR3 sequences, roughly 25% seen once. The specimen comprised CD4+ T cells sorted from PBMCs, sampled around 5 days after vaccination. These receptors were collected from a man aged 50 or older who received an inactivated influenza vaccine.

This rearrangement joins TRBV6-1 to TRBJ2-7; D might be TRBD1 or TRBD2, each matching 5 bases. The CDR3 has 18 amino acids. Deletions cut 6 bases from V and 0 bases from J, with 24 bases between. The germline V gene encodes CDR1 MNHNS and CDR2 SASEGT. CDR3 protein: CASSGRGSRVKSSYEQYF. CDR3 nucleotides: TGTGCCAGCAGCGGACGGGGCTCCCGTGTTAAGTCCTCCTACGAGCAGTACTTC.

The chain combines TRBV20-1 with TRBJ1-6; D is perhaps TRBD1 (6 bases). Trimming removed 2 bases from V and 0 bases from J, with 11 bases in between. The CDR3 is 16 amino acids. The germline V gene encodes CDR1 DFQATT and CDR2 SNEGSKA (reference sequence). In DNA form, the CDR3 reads TGCAGTGCTAGACCAGGGGATAGCTCCTATAATTCACCCCTCCACTTT. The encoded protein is CSARPGDSSYNSPLHF.

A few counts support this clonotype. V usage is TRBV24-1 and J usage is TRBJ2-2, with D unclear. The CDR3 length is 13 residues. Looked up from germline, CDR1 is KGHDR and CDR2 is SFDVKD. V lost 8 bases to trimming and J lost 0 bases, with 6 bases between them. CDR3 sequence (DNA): TGTGCCACCACACAGCCGAACACCGGGGAGCTGTTTTTT. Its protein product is CATTQPNTGELFF.

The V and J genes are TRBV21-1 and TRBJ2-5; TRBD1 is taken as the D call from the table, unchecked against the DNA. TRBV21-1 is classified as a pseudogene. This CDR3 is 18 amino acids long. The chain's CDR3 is CASSKTRDRVPGQETQYF. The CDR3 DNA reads TGTGCCAGCAGCAAAACACGGGACAGGGTTCCAGGGCAAGAGACCCAGTACTTC.

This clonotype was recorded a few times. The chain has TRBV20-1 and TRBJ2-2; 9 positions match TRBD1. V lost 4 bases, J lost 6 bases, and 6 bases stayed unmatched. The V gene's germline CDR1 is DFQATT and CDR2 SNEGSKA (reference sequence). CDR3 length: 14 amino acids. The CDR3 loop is CSAKNRGRAGELFF. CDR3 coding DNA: TGCAGTGCTAAAAACAGGGGGCGGGCCGGGGAGCTGTTTTTT.

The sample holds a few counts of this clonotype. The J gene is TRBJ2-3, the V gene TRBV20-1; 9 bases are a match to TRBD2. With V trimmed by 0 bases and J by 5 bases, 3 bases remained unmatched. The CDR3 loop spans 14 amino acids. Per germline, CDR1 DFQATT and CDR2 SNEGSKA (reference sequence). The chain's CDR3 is CSARDSGSKDTQYF. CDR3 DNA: TGCAGTGCTAGAGATAGCGGGAGTAAAGATACGCAGTATTTT.

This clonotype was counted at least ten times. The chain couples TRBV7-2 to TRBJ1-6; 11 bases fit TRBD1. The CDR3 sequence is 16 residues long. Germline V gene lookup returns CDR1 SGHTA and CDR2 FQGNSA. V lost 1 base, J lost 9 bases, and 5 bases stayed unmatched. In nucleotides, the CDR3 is TGTGCCAGCAGCTTAGGTGGGACAGGGGGTAGTTCACCCCTCCACTTT. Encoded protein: CASSLGGTGGSSPLHF.

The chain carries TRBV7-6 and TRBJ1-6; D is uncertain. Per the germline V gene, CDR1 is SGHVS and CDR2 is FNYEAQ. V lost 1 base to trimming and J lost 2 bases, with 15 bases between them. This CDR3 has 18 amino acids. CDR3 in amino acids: CASSLVSPGGAYNSPLHF. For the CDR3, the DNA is TGTGCCAGCAGCTTAGTCTCCCCGGGCGGCGCCTATAATTCACCCCTCCACTTT.

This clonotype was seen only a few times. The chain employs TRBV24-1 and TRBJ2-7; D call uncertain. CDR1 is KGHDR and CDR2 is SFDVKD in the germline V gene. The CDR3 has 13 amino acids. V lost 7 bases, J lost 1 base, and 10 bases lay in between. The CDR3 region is CATSRASSYEQYF. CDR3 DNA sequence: TGTGCCACCAGCCGGGCCTCTTCCTACGAGCAGTACTTC.

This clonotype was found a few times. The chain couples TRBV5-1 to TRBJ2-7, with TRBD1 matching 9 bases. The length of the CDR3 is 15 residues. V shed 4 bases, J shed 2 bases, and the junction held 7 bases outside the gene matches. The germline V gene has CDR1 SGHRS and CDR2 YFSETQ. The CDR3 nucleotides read TGCGCCAGCAGCCACGCCGGGACAGGGCCCTACGAGCAGTACTTC. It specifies CASSHAGTGPYEQYF.

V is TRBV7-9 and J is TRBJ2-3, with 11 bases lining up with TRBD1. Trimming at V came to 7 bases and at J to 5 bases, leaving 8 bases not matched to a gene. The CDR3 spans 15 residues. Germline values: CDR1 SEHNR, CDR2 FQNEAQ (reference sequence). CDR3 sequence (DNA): TGTGCCAGCACCTTTGGGACAGGGGGAAAAGATACGCAGTATTTT. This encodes CASTFGTGGKDTQYF.

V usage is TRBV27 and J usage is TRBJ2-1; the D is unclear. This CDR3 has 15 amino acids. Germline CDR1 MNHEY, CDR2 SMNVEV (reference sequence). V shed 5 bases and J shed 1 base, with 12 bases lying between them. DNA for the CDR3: TGTGCCAGCAGTAAGACCGGCGATTCCTACAATGAGCAGTTCTTC. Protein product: CASSKTGDSYNEQFF.

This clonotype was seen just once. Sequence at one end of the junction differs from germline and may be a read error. The CDR3 DNA reads as TGTGCTAGCAGCTCGAGTCCCTGGGGCACCGGGGAGCTGTTTTTT. Its translation is CASSSSPWGTGELFF. The chain has TRBV7-7 and TRBJ2-2; D is undetermined. Germline CDR1 is SSHAT and CDR2 is FNYEAQ (reference sequence). This CDR3 is 15 amino acids long.

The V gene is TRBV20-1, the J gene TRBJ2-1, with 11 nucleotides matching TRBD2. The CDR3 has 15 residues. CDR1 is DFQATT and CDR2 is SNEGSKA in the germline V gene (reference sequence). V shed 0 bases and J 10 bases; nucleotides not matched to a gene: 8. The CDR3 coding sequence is TGCAGTGCTAGAGATTTTAGCGGGAGGGGGTCGGAGCAGTTCTTC. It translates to CSARDFSGRGSEQFF.

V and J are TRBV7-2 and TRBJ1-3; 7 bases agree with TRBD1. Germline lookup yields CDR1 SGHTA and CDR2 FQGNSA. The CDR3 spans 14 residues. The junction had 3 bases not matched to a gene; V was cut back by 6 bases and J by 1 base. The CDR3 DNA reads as TGTGCCAGCAGGACGACAGGGTCTGGAAACACCATATATTTT. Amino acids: CASRTTGSGNTIYF.

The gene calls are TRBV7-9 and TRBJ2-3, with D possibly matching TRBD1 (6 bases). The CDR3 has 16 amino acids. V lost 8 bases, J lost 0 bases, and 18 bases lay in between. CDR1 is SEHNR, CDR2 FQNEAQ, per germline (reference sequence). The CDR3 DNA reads TGTGCCAGCGCCCTGGCCAGGGGCGTTAGCACAGATACGCAGTATTTT. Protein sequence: CASALARGVSTDTQYF.

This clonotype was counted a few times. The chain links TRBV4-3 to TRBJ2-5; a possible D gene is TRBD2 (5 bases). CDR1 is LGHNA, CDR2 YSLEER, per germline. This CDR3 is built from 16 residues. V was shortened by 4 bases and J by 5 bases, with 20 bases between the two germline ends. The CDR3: CASSRHHRRWEETQYF. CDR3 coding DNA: TGCGCCAGCAGCCGTCATCACCGACGGTGGGAGGAGACCCAGTACTTC.

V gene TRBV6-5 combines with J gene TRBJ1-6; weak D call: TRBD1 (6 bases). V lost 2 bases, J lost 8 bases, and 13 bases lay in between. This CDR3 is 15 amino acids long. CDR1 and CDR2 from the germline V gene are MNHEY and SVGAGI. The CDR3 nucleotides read TGTGCCAGCAGTTACGGGGGGCCCGGATATTCACCCCTCCACTTT. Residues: CASSYGGPGYSPLHF.

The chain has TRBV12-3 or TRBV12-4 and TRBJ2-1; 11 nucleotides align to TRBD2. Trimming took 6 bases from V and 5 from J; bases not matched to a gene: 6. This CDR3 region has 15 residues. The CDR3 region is CASRALAGANNEQFF. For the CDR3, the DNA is TGTGCCAGCAGAGCACTAGCGGGGGCTAACAATGAGCAGTTCTTC.

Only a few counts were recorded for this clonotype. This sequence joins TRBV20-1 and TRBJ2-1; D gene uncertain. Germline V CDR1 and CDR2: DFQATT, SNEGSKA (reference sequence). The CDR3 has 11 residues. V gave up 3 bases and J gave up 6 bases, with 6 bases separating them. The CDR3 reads CSASSVNEQFF. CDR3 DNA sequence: TGCAGTGCTAGCTCTGTCAATGAGCAGTTCTTC.

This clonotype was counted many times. Here the CDR3 DNA reads TGTGCCAGCAGAATACTAGCGGCTAGCACAGATACGCAGTATTTT. The encoded protein is CASRILAASTDTQYF. The rearrangement uses TRBV12-3 or TRBV12-4 and TRBJ2-3; 8 nucleotides agree with TRBD2. CDR3 length: 15 residues. V shed 6 bases, J shed 0 bases, and the junction held 5 bases outside the gene matches.

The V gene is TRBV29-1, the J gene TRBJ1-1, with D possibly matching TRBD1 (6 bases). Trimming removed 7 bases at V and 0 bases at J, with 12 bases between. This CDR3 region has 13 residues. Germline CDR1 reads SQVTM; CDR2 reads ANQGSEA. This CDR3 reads CSALQGVNTEAFF. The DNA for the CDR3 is TGCAGCGCTCTACAGGGTGTGAACACTGAAGCTTTCTTT.

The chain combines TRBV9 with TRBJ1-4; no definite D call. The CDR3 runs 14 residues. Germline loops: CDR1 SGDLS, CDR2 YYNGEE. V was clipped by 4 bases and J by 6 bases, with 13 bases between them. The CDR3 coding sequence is TGTGCCAGCAGCTCCGACCCGAACGATGAAAAACTGTTTTTT. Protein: CASSSDPNDEKLFF.